The 10 T cell receptor beta chains below come from one sample, sequenced in a study of blood T cell repertoires in COVID-19. Libraries were prepared by immunoSEQ multiplex PCR; TCRdb keeps only in-frame clonotypes and omits some of them. The sample gives about 250,000 clones, 85% to 90% of which show up once; around 1.7% is in the top ten. The material sequenced was PBMCs or T cells enriched from blood (not recorded which). The receptors here all came from a man between 35 and 55 years old who had recovered from COVID-19.

This clone showed up just once. The identical CDR3 is also encoded by other nucleotide sequences in the sample. This rearrangement joins TRBV20-1 to TRBJ2-5, with 8 bases lining up with TRBD1. Germline V gene sequence: CDR1 DFQATT, CDR2 SNEGSKA (reference sequence). The trim removed 5 bases at V and 5 bases at J, leaving 1 base unmatched. This CDR3 comprises 11 residues. The CDR3 nucleotides are TGCAGTGCTCGGGACAGGGAGACCCAGTACTTC. It encodes CSARDRETQYF.

The V and J genes are TRBV7-8 and TRBJ1-5, with TRBD1 matching over 7 bases. Germline-derived CDR1 and CDR2 are SGHVS and FQNEAQ. This CDR3 has 15 amino acids. V lost 0 bases and J lost 2; bases outside the gene matches: 1. The CDR3 DNA sequence: TGTGCCAGCAGCTTAGCACAGGGGCGCAATCAGCCCCAGCATTTT. Protein sequence: CASSLAQGRNQPQHF. Combining the CDR3 with reference TRBV7-8 and TRBJ1-5 gives the whole variable domain GAGVSQSPRYKVAKRGQDVALRCDPISGHVSLFWYQQALGQGPEFLTYFQNEAQLDKSGLPSDRFFAERPEGSVSTLKIQRTQQEDSAVYLCASSLAQGRNQPQHFGDGTRLSIL.

J is TRBJ2-3 and V is TRBV24-1; D may be TRBD2 (6 bases). Looked up from germline, CDR1 is KGHDR and CDR2 is SFDVKD. V gave up 3 bases and J gave up 6 bases, with 15 bases separating them. The CDR3 runs to 15 residues. For the CDR3, the DNA is TGTGCCACCAGTGATCGGCGGGGTGGCCTTGATACGCAGTATTTT. It codes for CATSDRRGGLDTQYF.

This chain uses TRBV5-5 with TRBJ1-3; 8 nucleotides match TRBD1. The CDR3 has 17 amino acids. V shed 0 bases, J shed 3 bases, and the junction held 8 bases outside the gene matches. CDR1 and CDR2 from the germline V gene are SGHKS and YYEKEE (reference sequence). In DNA, the CDR3 is TGTGCCAGCAGCTTGGGTCCTACAGGGGGAAATGGAAACACCATATATTTT. Translating gives CASSLGPTGGNGNTIYF.

The chain employs TRBV27 and TRBJ2-3; a possible D gene is TRBD1 (7 bases). This CDR3 contains 16 residues. The ends were cut back, 3 bases at V and 7 bases at J, with 20 bases in the middle. Germline CDR1 is MNHEY and CDR2 is SMNVEV (reference sequence). CDR3 in DNA: TGTGCCAGCAGTTTCACCCCCCCAGGGGGAGGACATACGCAGTATTTT. As protein: CASSFTPPGGGHTQYF.

This sequence joins TRBV19 and TRBJ1-2, with a possible D match to TRBD1 (6 bases). The CDR3 has 16 residues. V lost 0 bases and J lost 7, with 18 bases in between. The germline CDR1 and CDR2 sequences are LNHDA and SQIVND (reference sequence). The chain's CDR3 is CASSIDRRGAYGGYTF. The CDR3 region has the DNA TGTGCCAGTAGTATAGACCGGCGGGGGGCCTATGGTGGCTACACCTTC. The full variable domain, its missing parts supplied by reference TRBV19 and TRBJ1-2, is DGGITQSPKYLFRKEGQNVTLSCEQNLNHDAMYWYRQDPGQGLRLIYYSQIVNDFQKGDIAEGYSVSREKKESFPLTVTSAQKNPTAFYLCASSIDRRGAYGGYTFGSGTRLTVV.

The chain carries TRBV5-1 and TRBJ2-2; 8 bases agree with TRBD1. The trim removed 0 bases at V and 3 bases at J, leaving 4 bases unmatched. This CDR3 contains 16 residues. Germline-derived CDR1 and CDR2 are SGHRS and YFSETQ. In DNA, the CDR3 is TGCGCCAGCAGCTTGGAGGGACAGGCCTACACCGGGGAGCTGTTTTTT. Its protein product is CASSLEGQAYTGELFF.

The chain couples TRBV15 to TRBJ2-5; no clear D. V was clipped by 0 bases and J by 1 base, with 6 bases between them. There are 14 residues in the CDR3. Germline assignment: CDR1 LNHNV and CDR2 YYDKDF (reference sequence). The CDR3 region has the DNA TGTGCCACCAGCAGAGATAACAGCCAAGAGACCCAGTACTTC. Its translation: CATSRDNSQETQYF.

This chain links TRBV30 with TRBJ2-3, with 9 bases aligning to TRBD2. The CDR3 has 15 residues. Trimming took 0 bases from V and 5 from J; bases not matched to a gene: 6. Germline V CDR1 and CDR2: GTSNPN, SVGIG (reference sequence). CDR3 in DNA: TGTGCCTGGAGTGTACTAGCGGGTGGAGGAGATACGCAGTATTTT. Amino acid sequence: CAWSVLAGGGDTQYF.

This chain joins TRBV18 and TRBJ1-2, with D hard to call. Per germline, CDR1 KGHSH and CDR2 LQKENI. The germline V and J ends were trimmed by 6 bases and 8 bases, with 13 bases remaining between them. The CDR3 totals 12 residues. CDR3 DNA: TGTGCCAGCTCCCGGGGTTGGTCCGGCTACACCTTC. Protein product: CASSRGWSGYTF.